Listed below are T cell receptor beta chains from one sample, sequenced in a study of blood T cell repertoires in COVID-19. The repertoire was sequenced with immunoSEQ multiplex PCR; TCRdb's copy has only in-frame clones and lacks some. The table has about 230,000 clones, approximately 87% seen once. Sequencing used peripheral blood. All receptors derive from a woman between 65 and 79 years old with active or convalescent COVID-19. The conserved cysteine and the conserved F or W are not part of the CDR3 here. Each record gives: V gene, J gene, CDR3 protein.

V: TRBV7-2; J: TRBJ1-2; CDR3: ASSLEDRGVYGYT
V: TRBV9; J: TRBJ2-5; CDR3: ASSPSGGMGETQY
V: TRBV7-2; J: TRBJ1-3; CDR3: ASSLSPSRDTIY
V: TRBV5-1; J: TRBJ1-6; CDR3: ASSLVGGENSPLH
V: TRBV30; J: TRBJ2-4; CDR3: AWSVAGQGNIQY
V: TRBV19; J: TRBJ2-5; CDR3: ASSMRVAGETQY
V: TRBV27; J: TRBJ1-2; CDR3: ASSPPGNYGYT
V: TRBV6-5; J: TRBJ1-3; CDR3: AHSSGNTIY
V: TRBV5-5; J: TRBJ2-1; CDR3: ASSPRGGEQF
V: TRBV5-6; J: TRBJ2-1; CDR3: ASSLVGDSHYNEQF
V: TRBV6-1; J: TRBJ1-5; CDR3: ASSEAHHYSNQPQH
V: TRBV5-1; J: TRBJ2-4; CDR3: ASSLRGLAGAQAKNIQY
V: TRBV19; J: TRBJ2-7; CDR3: ATPCGRFSYEQY
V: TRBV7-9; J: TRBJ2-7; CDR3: ASSFAANEQY
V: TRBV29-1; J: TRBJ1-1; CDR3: SVGGTGGYTEAF
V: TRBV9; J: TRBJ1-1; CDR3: ASSESTGDRTEAF
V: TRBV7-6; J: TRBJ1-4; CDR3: ASSFVTGATNEKLF
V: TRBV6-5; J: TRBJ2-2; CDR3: ASSQQGEVGELF
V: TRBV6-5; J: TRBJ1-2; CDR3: ASSYQGTIGYT
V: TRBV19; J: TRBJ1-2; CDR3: ASSIIGQVNYGYT
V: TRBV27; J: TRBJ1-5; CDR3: ASSLRQGVEPQH
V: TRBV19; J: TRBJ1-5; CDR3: ASSLYSTGGSNQPQH
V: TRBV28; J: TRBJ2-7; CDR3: ASSPSLAGLTYEQY
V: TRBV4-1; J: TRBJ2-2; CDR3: ASSQFSQGAGTGELF
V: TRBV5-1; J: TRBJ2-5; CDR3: ASSLAIMDFGQETQY
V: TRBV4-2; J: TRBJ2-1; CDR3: ASSQESGLAEYNEQF
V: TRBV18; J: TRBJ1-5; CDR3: ASSRQGREQPQH
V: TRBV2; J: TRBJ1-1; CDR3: ASSVGTGGTEAF
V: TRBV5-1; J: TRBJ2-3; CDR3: ASSLGLAARDTQY
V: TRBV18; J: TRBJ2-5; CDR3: ASSRTGQETQY
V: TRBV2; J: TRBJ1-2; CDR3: ASSERQGIFLYGYT